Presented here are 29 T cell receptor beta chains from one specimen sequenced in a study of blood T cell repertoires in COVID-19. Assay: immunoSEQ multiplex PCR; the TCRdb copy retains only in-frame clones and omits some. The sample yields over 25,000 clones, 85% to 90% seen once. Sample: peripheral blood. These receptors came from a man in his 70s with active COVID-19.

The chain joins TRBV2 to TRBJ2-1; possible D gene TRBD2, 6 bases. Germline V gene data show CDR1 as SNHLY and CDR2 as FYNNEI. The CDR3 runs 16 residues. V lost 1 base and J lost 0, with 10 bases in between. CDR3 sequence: CASSEDLTSSYNEQFF. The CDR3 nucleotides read TGTGCCAGCAGTGAAGACTTGACTAGCTCCTACAATGAGCAGTTCTTC. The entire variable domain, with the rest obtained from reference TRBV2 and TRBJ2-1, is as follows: EPEVTQTPSHQVTQMGQEVILRCVPISNHLYFYWYRQILGQKVEFLVSFYNNEISEKSEIFDDQFSVERPDGSNFTLKIRSTKLEDSAMYFCASSEDLTSSYNEQFFGPGTRLTVL.

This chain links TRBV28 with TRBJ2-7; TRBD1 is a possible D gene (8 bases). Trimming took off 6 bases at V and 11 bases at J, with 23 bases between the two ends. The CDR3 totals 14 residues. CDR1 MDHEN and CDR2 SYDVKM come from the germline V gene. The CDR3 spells CASRYRGGSYGEYF. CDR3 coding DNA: TGTGCCAGCAGATACAGGGGGGGAAGCTACGGAGAGTACTTC.

CDR3 bases: TGTGCCAGCAGCTTGGGCGGGAGGGCCTCAGATACGCAGTATTTT. The encoded protein is CASSLGGRASDTQYF. The J gene is TRBJ2-3, the V gene TRBV5-4; TRBD2 aligns across 9 bases. Germline values: CDR1 SGHNT, CDR2 YYREEE (reference sequence). CDR3 length equals 15 residues. The junction had 3 bases not matched to a gene; V was cut back by 0 bases and J by 4 bases.

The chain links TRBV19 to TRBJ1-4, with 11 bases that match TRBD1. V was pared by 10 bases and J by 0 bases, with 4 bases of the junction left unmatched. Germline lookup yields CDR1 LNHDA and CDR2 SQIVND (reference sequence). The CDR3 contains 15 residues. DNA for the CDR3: TGTGCCACCTGGGGACAGGGGGCAACTAATGAAAAACTGTTTTTT. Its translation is CATWGQGATNEKLFF.

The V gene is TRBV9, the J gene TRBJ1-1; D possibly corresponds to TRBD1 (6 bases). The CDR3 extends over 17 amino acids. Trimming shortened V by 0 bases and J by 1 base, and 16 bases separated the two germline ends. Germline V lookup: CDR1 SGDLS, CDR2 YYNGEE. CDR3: CASSVGQQGAKNTEAFF. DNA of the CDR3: TGTGCCAGCAGCGTAGGTCAACAGGGAGCCAAGAACACTGAAGCTTTCTTT.

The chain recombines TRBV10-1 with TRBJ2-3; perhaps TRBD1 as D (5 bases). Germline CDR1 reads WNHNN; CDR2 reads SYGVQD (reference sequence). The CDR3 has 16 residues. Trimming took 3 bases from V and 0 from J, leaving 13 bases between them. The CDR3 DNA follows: TGCGCCAGCAGTGATTGGGGCCCCTCTAGCACAGATACGCAGTATTTT. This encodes CASSDWGPSSTDTQYF.

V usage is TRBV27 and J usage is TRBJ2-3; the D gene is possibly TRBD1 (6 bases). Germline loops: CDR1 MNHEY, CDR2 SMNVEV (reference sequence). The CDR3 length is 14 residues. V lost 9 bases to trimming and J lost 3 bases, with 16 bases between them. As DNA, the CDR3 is TGTGCCAGGACACTCGGGACAAAAACAGATACGCAGTATTTT. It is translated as CARTLGTKTDTQYF.

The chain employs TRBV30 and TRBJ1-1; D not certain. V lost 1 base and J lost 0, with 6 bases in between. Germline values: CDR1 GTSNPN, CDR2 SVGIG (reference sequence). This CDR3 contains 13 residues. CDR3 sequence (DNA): TGTGCCTGGAGTGATTTCATGAACACTGAAGCTTTCTTT. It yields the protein CAWSDFMNTEAFF. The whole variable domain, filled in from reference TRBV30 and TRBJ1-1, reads SQTIHQWPATLVQPVGSPLSLECTVEGTSNPNLYWYRQAAGRGLQLLFYSVGIGQISSEVPQNLSASRPQDRQFILSSKKLLLSDSGFYLCAWSDFMNTEAFFGQGTRLTVV.

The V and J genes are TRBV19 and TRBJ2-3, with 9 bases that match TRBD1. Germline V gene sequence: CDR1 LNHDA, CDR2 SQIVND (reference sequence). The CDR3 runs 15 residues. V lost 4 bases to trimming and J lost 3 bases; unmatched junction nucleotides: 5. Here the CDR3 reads CASSSRDRVTDTQYF. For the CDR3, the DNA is TGTGCCAGTAGTAGCCGGGACAGGGTTACAGATACGCAGTATTTT.

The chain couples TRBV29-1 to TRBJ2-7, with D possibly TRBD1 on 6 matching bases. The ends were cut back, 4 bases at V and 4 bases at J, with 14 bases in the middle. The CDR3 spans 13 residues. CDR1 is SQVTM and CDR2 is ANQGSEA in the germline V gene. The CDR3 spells CSVGVGHIYEQYF. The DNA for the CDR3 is TGCAGCGTTGGAGTGGGACACATATACGAGCAGTACTTC.

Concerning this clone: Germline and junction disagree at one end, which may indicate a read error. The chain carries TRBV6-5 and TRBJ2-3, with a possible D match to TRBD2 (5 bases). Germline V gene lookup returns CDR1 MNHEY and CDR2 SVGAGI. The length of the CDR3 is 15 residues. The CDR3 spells CASSDSYGVTDTQYF. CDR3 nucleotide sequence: TGTGCCAGCAGTGACTCCTACGGGGTGACAGATACGCAGTATTTT.

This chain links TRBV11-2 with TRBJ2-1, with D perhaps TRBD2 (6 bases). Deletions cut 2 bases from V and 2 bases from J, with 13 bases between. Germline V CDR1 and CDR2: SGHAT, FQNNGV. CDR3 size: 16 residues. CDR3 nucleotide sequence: TGTGCCAGCAGCTTATTAGCGGCCAATACCTACAATGAGCAGTTCTTC. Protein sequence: CASSLLAANTYNEQFF. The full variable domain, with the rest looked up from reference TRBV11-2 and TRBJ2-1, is EAGVAQSPRYKIIEKRQSVAFWCNPISGHATLYWYQQILGQGPKLLIQFQNNGVVDDSQLPKDRFSAERLKGVDSTLKIQPAKLEDSAVYLCASSLLAANTYNEQFFGPGTRLTVL.

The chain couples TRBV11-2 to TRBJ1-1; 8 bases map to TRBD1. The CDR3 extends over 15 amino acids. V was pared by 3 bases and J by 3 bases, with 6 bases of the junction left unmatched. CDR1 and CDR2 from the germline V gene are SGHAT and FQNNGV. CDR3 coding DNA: TGTGCCAGCAGCTTGAGGACAGGGTTGGACACTGAAGCTTTCTTT. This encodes CASSLRTGLDTEAFF.

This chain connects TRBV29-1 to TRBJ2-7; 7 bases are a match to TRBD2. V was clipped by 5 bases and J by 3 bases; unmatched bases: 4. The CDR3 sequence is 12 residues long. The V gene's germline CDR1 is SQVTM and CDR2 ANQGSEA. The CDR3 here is CSVQPSGYEQYF. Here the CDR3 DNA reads TGCAGCGTTCAACCTAGCGGCTACGAGCAGTACTTC.

The CDR3 reads CASSLFGRGDQETQYF. For the CDR3, the DNA is TGTGCCAGCAGTTTATTCGGCAGGGGGGATCAAGAGACCCAGTACTTC. The V and J genes are TRBV27 and TRBJ2-5, with D possibly matching TRBD1 (7 bases). V was pared by 1 base and J by 2 bases, with 14 bases between. There are 16 residues in the CDR3. Per germline, CDR1 MNHEY and CDR2 SMNVEV (reference sequence).

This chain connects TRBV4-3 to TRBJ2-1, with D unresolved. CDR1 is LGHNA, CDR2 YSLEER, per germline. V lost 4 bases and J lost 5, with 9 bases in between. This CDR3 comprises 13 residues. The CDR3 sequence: CASSPRLDNEQFF. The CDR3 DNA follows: TGCGCCAGCAGCCCCCGGCTAGACAATGAGCAGTTCTTC.

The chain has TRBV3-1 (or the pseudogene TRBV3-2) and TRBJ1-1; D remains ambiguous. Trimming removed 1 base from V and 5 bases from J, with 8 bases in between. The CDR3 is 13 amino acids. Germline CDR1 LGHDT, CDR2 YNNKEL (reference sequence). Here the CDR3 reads CASSQGGGTEAFF. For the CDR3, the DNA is TGTGCCAGCAGCCAAGGAGGTGGGACTGAAGCTTTCTTT.

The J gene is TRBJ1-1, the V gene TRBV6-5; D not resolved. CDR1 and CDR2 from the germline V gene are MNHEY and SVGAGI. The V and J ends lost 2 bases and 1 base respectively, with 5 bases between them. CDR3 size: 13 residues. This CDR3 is CASSYNRNTEAFF. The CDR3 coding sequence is TGTGCCAGCAGTTACAACAGGAACACTGAAGCTTTCTTT.

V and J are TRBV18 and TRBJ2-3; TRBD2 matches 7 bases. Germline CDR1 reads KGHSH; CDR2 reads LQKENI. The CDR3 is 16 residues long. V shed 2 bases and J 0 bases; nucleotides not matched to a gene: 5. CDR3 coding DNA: TGTGCCAGCTCACCAGACAGCGGGACTAGCACAGATACGCAGTATTTT. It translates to CASSPDSGTSTDTQYF.

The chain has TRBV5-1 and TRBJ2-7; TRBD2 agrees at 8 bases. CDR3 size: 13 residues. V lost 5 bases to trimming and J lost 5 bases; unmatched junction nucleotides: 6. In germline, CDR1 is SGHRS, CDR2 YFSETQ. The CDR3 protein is CASSSGNVNEQYF. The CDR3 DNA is TGCGCCAGCAGTAGCGGGAATGTCAACGAGCAGTACTTC. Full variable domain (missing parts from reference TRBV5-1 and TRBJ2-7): KAGVTQTPRYLIKTRGQQVTLSCSPISGHRSVSWYQQTPGQGLQFLFEYFSETQRNKGNFPGRFSGRQFSNSRSEMNVSTLELGDSALYLCASSSGNVNEQYFGPGTRLTVT.

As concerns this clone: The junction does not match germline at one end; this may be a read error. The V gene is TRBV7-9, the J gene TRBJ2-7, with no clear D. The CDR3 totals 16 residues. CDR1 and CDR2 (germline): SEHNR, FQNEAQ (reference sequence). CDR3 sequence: CASSLGLWAGSHEQYF. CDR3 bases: TGTGCCAGCAGCTTAGGGTTGTGGGCAGGCTCCCACGAGCAGTACTTC.

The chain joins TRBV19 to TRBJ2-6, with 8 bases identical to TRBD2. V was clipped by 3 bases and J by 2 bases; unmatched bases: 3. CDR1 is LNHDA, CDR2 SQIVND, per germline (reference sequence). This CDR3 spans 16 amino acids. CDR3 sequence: CASSIAGGPGANVLTF. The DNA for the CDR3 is TGTGCCAGTAGTATTGCGGGAGGCCCTGGGGCCAACGTCCTGACTTTC.

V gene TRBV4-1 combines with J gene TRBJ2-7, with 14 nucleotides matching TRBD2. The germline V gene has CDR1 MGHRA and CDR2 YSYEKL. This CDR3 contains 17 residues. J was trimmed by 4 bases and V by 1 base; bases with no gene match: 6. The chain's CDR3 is CASSQAPGTSGSYEQYF. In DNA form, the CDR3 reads TGCGCCAGCAGCCAAGCCCCCGGGACTAGCGGGAGTTACGAGCAGTACTTC.

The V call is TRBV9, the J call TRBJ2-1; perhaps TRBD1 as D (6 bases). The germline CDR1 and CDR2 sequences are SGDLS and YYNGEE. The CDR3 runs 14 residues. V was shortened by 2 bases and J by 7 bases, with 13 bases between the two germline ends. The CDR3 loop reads CASSVEGEWNEQFF. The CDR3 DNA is TGTGCCAGCAGCGTCGAGGGGGAATGGAATGAGCAGTTCTTC.

DNA of the CDR3: TGTGCCAGCAGTTCCACTAGCGTGAGCACAGATACGCAGTATTTT. Translation gives CASSSTSVSTDTQYF. The rearrangement joins TRBV27 to TRBJ2-3, with TRBD2 matching 7 bases. V gave up 4 bases and J gave up 0 bases; unmatched junction bases: 4. This CDR3 is 15 amino acids long. CDR1 is MNHEY, CDR2 SMNVEV, per germline (reference sequence).

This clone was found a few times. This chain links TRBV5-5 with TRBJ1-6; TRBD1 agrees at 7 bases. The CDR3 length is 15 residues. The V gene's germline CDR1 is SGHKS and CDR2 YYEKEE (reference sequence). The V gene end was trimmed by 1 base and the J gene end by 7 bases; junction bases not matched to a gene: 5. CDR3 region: CASSLQGQSNSPLHF. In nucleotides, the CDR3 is TGTGCCAGCAGCTTGCAGGGACAGTCGAATTCACCCCTCCACTTT.

The CDR3 DNA sequence: TGTGCCAGCACCACTCTTACAGGGGCGGAAGAGACCCAGTACTTC. Its protein product is CASTTLTGAEETQYF. The chain combines TRBV5-4 with TRBJ2-5; the match to TRBD1 covers 7 bases. CDR1 is SGHNT and CDR2 is YYREEE in the germline V gene (reference sequence). V shed 6 bases, J shed 3 bases, and the junction held 11 bases outside the gene matches. The CDR3 has 15 residues.

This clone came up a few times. This CDR3 reads CASSRGLARDEQYF. The CDR3 DNA follows: TGCGCCAGCAGTAGGGGACTAGCAAGGGACGAGCAGTACTTC. The chain links TRBV10-1 to TRBJ2-7; 9 positions match TRBD2. CDR1 is WNHNN and CDR2 is SYGVQD in the germline V gene (reference sequence). The V gene end was trimmed by 5 bases and the J gene end by 5 bases; junction bases not matched to a gene: 7. This CDR3 is 14 amino acids long.

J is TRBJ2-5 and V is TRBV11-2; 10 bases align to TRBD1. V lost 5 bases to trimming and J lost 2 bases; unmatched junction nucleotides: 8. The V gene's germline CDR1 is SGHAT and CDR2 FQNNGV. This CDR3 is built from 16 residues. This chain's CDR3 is CASSLGQGGPQETQYF. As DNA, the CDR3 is TGTGCCAGCAGCCTCGGACAGGGGGGACCTCAAGAGACCCAGTACTTC. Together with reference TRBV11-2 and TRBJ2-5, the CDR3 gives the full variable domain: EAGVAQSPRYKIIEKRQSVAFWCNPISGHATLYWYQQILGQGPKLLIQFQNNGVVDDSQLPKDRFSAERLKGVDSTLKIQPAKLEDSAVYLCASSLGQGGPQETQYFGPGTRLLVL.